A single sample gave rise to the 22 T cell receptor beta chains below, sequenced in a study of blood T cell repertoires in COVID-19. Repertoires were generated with immunoSEQ multiplex PCR, while TCRdb's copy carries only in-frame clones and drops some. This sample has around 240,000 clones, with about 82% found just once. Sequenced: PBMCs or T cells enriched from blood (not recorded which). These receptor sequences come from a woman aged 45-59 years who had recovered from COVID-19.

In DNA, the CDR3 is TGTGCCAGTAACGGGGGTTTCACGAACACTGAAGCTTTCTTT. Amino acid sequence: CASNGGFTNTEAFF. V and J are TRBV19 and TRBJ1-1, with D possibly matching TRBD1 (5 bases). Germline-derived CDR1 and CDR2 are LNHDA and SQIVND (reference sequence). Trimming left V 7 bases short and J 1 base short, with 13 bases between. CDR3 length equals 14 residues. Supplemented by reference TRBV19 and TRBJ1-1, the full variable domain reads DGGITQSPKYLFRKEGQNVTLSCEQNLNHDAMYWYRQDPGQGLRLIYYSQIVNDFQKGDIAEGYSVSREKKESFPLTVTSAQKNPTAFYLCASNGGFTNTEAFFGQGTRLTVV.

This chain uses TRBV5-1 with TRBJ2-1; tentative D call: TRBD2 (6 bases). The CDR3 spans 16 residues. Per the germline V gene, CDR1 is SGHRS and CDR2 is YFSETQ. V was clipped by 2 bases and J by 7 bases, with 19 bases between them. CDR3 DNA sequence: TGCGCCAGCAGCTTAATAGCGGTTCCCTCGGCGAATGAGCAGTTCTTC. It is translated as CASSLIAVPSANEQFF.

V is TRBV14 and J is TRBJ2-2; maybe TRBD1 (5 bases). This CDR3 contains 14 residues. From germline, CDR1 is SGHDN and CDR2 FVKESK. Trimming shortened V by 3 bases and J by 4 bases, and 9 bases separated the two germline ends. The CDR3 region is CASSQMTVTGELFF. The DNA of the CDR3 is TGTGCCAGCAGCCAGATGACAGTCACCGGGGAGCTGTTTTTT. Supplemented by reference TRBV14 and TRBJ2-2, the full variable domain reads EAGVTQFPSHSVIEKGQTVTLRCDPISGHDNLYWYRRVMGKEIKFLLHFVKESKQDESGMPNNRFLAERTGGTYSTLKVQPAELEDSGVYFCASSQMTVTGELFFGEGSRLTVL.

The chain links TRBV29-1 to TRBJ1-2; D unclear. This CDR3 comprises 13 residues. Germline V gene sequence: CDR1 SQVTM, CDR2 ANQGSEA. The V end was cut by 3 bases, the J end by 5 bases, with 13 bases between. The CDR3 DNA sequence: TGCAGCGTTGATACCGTAACAGAATATGGCTACACCTTC. Protein: CSVDTVTEYGYTF.

The rearrangement links TRBV19 to TRBJ2-3; TRBD2 aligns across 16 bases. V trimming: 7 bases; J trimming: 6 bases; junction bases outside the gene matches: 7. CDR1 LNHDA and CDR2 SQIVND come from the germline V gene (reference sequence). CDR3 length equals 16 residues. CDR3 loop: CASTPGLAGGRDTQYF. CDR3 DNA: TGTGCCAGTACTCCGGGACTAGCGGGAGGGCGGGATACGCAGTATTTT.

The V gene is TRBV20-1, the J gene TRBJ1-2; D not certain. Looked up from germline, CDR1 is DFQATT and CDR2 is SNEGSKA (reference sequence). The CDR3 is made up of 12 amino acids. Trimming took 3 bases from V and 1 from J, leaving 6 bases between them. Written as DNA, the CDR3 is TGCAGTGCTAGTCGGGGTAACTATGGCTACACCTTC. It specifies CSASRGNYGYTF.

The CDR3 reads CASSYSKAQPQHF. Written as DNA, the CDR3 is TGTGCCAGCAGTTACTCGAAAGCTCAGCCCCAGCATTTT. V usage is TRBV6-5 and J usage is TRBJ1-5; D unresolved. V was shortened by 0 bases and J by 6 bases, with 6 bases between the two germline ends. This CDR3 contains 13 residues. Germline CDR1 is MNHEY and CDR2 is SVGAGI.

The J gene is TRBJ1-5, the V gene TRBV7-9, with a tentative D call TRBD1 (5 bases). The CDR3 is 14 amino acids. The V and J ends lost 4 bases and 7 bases respectively, with 14 bases between them. CDR1 is SEHNR and CDR2 is FQNEAQ in the germline V gene (reference sequence). The CDR3 bases are TGTGCCAGCAGCTCTGATATGGGGCGGCAGCCCCAGCATTTT. It codes for CASSSDMGRQPQHF.

The chain has TRBV7-8 and TRBJ1-1; D is ambiguous. Trimming removed 5 bases at V and 0 bases at J, with 10 bases between. This CDR3 contains 14 residues. Germline CDR1 SGHVS, CDR2 FQNEAQ. The CDR3 reads CASSPTSLNTEAFF. CDR3 bases: TGTGCCAGCAGCCCTACGTCTCTGAACACTGAAGCTTTCTTT.

V gene TRBV30 combines with J gene TRBJ1-5, with D perhaps TRBD1 (6 bases). The CDR3 runs 13 residues. Germline lookup yields CDR1 GTSNPN and CDR2 SVGIG (reference sequence). Between the trimmed V and J ends, which lost 5 bases and 3 bases, there was a span of 11 bases. CDR3 coding DNA: TGTGCCTGGGGGGACACCAACAATCAGCCCCAGCATTTT. It translates to CAWGDTNNQPQHF.

The genes are TRBV7-9 and TRBJ2-1; tentative D call: TRBD2 (6 bases). CDR3 length: 15 residues. V gave up 2 bases and J gave up 2 bases, with 10 bases separating them. The V gene's germline CDR1 is SEHNR and CDR2 FQNEAQ (reference sequence). Here the CDR3 DNA reads TGTGCCAGCAGCTTACTTGCGGGGACCTACAATGAGCAGTTCTTC. Translating it yields CASSLLAGTYNEQFF.

This chain links TRBV10-2 with TRBJ2-6, with 8 bases identical to TRBD1. V was clipped by 4 bases and J by 4 bases; unmatched bases: 9. CDR1 and CDR2 (germline): WSHSY, SAAADI. The CDR3 length is 17 residues. CDR3 sequence reads: CASSGQGPTHGANVLTF. The CDR3 bases are TGCGCCAGCAGTGGACAGGGGCCTACGCACGGGGCCAACGTCCTGACTTTC.

The V gene is TRBV3-1 (or the pseudogene TRBV3-2), the J gene TRBJ2-1; 8 nucleotides line up with TRBD1. The CDR3 sequence is 15 residues long. The germline CDR1 and CDR2 sequences are LGHDT and YNNKEL (reference sequence). V shed 3 bases and J 5 bases; nucleotides not matched to a gene: 6. The CDR3 DNA reads TGTGCCAGCAGCCATACCGGACAGGGCCACAATGAGCAGTTCTTC. The encoded protein is CASSHTGQGHNEQFF.

This chain uses TRBV7-8 with TRBJ2-7; D is perhaps TRBD1 (5 bases). This CDR3 has 13 residues. Germline V gives CDR1 SGHVS, CDR2 FQNEAQ. V lost 1 base, J lost 4 bases, and 8 bases lay in between. The CDR3 nucleotides are TGTGCCAGCAGCTTAGTGTCAGGGTACGAGCAGTACTTC. It translates to CASSLVSGYEQYF.

This sequence joins TRBV27 and TRBJ1-5; a weak D match, TRBD1 (6 bases). The CDR3 is 17 residues long. Germline V gene data show CDR1 as MNHEY and CDR2 as SMNVEV (reference sequence). Trimming removed 3 bases at V and 1 base at J, with 16 bases between. The CDR3 protein is CASSFTGAGGSNQPQHF. The CDR3 DNA sequence: TGTGCCAGCAGTTTCACGGGGGCGGGAGGGAGCAATCAGCCCCAGCATTTT.

The chain recombines TRBV9 with TRBJ2-3, with 9 bases identical to TRBD2. The germline V gene encodes CDR1 SGDLS and CDR2 YYNGEE. With 0 bases clipped from V and 2 bases from J, the junction kept 4 bases outside the gene matches. The CDR3 is 16 amino acids. As DNA, the CDR3 is TGTGCCAGCAGCGTAGGTCTAGCGGGGAACACAGATACGCAGTATTTT. Its protein product is CASSVGLAGNTDTQYF.

The chain couples TRBV28 to TRBJ1-3; 7 positions agree with TRBD1. V shed 8 bases and J 3 bases; nucleotides not matched to a gene: 4. The germline V gene encodes CDR1 MDHEN and CDR2 SYDVKM. The CDR3 is made up of 13 amino acids. The CDR3 DNA is TGTGCCAGCTTAGACAGGGATGGAAACACCATATATTTT. It is translated as CASLDRDGNTIYF.

The rearrangement joins TRBV9 to TRBJ2-3, with TRBD1 matching 8 bases. The V gene end was trimmed by 3 bases and the J gene end by 2 bases; junction bases not matched to a gene: 5. CDR3 size: 15 residues. The germline V gene encodes CDR1 SGDLS and CDR2 YYNGEE. This chain's CDR3 is CASSGPTGVTDTQYF. DNA of the CDR3: TGTGCCAGCAGCGGACCGACAGGGGTCACAGATACGCAGTATTTT.

The J gene is TRBJ2-7, the V gene TRBV20-1; possible D gene TRBD2, 6 bases. V lost 5 bases to trimming and J lost 5 bases, with 10 bases between them. This CDR3 has 11 amino acids. Germline assignment: CDR1 DFQATT and CDR2 SNEGSKA (reference sequence). The CDR3 spells CSAPRGDEQYF. CDR3 sequence (DNA): TGCAGTGCTCCGCGGGGAGACGAGCAGTACTTC.

The V call is TRBV13, the J call TRBJ1-1; perhaps TRBD1 as D (5 bases). The V gene's germline CDR1 is PRHDT and CDR2 FYEKMQ (reference sequence). V lost 4 bases to trimming and J lost 0 bases, with 9 bases between them. The CDR3 length is 14 residues. As DNA, the CDR3 is TGTGCCAGCAGCTCGTGGGGGGTGAACACTGAAGCTTTCTTT. Translation: CASSSWGVNTEAFF.

This clone was seen once. The V call is TRBV11-2, the J call TRBJ2-2, with 7 positions matching TRBD1. This CDR3 is built from 15 residues. Losses at the gene ends were 5 bases for V and 4 bases for J; bases not matched to a gene: 7. Per the germline V gene, CDR1 is SGHAT and CDR2 is FQNNGV. The CDR3 region is CASSLYRGSTGELFF. CDR3 bases: TGTGCCAGCAGCCTCTACAGGGGCAGCACCGGGGAGCTGTTTTTT.

The V gene is TRBV30, the J gene TRBJ1-1, with 8 bases lining up with TRBD1. J was trimmed by 6 bases and V by 6 bases; bases with no gene match: 15. CDR3 length: 15 amino acids. Germline assignment: CDR1 GTSNPN and CDR2 SVGIG (reference sequence). The CDR3 is CACAGGQRSLAEAFF. CDR3 DNA: TGTGCCTGTGCAGGGGGCCAAAGGTCTTTGGCTGAAGCTTTCTTT.